This T cell receptor beta chain was recorded in a study of blood T cell repertoires in COVID-19. Study-wide context: Both acute and convalescent COVID-19 samples were obtained from the United States, Italy and Spain. Sources were T cells, B-cell-depleted T cells, or PBMCs; the material itself was cDNA or gDNA.

The CDR3 length is 14 residues. V was cut by 6 bases and J by 4 bases, with 16 bases left in between. CDR1 and CDR2 (germline): MNHEY, SVGAGI. In the study's own analysis: Nucleated cell counts were estimated from reference gene primer amplification. Here immunoSEQ multiplex PCR was the method, and the copy in TCRdb shows in-frame clones only, minus some. Clonal size and the V and J genes are those of that table, whereas D and trimming came from the DNA. The table lists 95,000 to 100,000 clones, approximately 92% of them singletons. Sequencing input: peripheral blood. The chain couples TRBV6-5 to TRBJ2-7; a possible D gene is TRBD2 (6 bases). This receptor was obtained from a man aged 45-60 years with active COVID-19. The CDR3 DNA reads as TGTGCCAGCAGCCTTTCATCTGGACTATACGAGCAGTACTTC. Protein: CASSLSSGLYEQYF.